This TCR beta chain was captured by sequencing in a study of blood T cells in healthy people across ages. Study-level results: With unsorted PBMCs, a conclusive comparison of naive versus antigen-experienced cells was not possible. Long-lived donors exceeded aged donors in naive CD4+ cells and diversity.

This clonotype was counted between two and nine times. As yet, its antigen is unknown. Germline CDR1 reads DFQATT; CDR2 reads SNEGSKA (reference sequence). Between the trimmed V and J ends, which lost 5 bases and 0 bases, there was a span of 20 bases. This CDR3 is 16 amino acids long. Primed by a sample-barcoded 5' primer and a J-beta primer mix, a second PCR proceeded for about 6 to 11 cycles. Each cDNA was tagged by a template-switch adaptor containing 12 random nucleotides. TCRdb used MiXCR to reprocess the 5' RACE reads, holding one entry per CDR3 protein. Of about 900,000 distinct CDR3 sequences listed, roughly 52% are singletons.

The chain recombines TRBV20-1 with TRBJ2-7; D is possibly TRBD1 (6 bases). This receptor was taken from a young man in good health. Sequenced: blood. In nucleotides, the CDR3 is TGCAGTGCTCGACACAAACAGGGAAGTTACTCCTACGAGCAGTACTTC. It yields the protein CSARHKQGSYSYEQYF.